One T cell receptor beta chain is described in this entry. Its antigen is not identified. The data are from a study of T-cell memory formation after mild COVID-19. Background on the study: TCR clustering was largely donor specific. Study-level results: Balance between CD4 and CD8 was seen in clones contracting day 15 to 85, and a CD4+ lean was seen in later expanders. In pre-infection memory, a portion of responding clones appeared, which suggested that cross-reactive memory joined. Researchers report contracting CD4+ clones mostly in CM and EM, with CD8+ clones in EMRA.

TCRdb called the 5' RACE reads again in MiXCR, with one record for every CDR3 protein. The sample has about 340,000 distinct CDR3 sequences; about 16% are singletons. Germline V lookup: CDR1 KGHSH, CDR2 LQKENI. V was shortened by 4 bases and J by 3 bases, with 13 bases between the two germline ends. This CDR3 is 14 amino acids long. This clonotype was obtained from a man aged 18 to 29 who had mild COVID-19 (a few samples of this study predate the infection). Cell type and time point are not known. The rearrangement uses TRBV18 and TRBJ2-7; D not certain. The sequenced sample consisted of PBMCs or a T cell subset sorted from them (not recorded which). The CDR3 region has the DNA TGTGCCAGCTCACGAGAGGACCGATACTACGAGCAGTACGTC. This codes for CASSREDRYYEQYV.